Following are 16 T cell receptor beta chains from one sample sequenced in a study of Ad26.COV2.S vaccination and SARS-CoV-2 variants. As to treatment: about 20 received Ad26.COV2.S at low or high dose, single or two shots; about 5 received placebo; per-sample allocation not given. Day 63 after the first injection of vaccine or placebo was the sampling time. Only in-frame clones appear in the TCRdb table, and some are missing; sequencing was by immunoSEQ multiplex PCR. Found here are approximately 360,000 clones, roughly four fifths of them singletons; the top ten hold around 7.4%. The sample was peripheral blood, taken in a trial of Ad26.COV2.S vaccine versus placebo. The receptors stem from a person aged 18-60 years who received the Ad26.COV2.S COVID-19 vaccine or a placebo.

The V and J genes are TRBV10-3 and TRBJ2-5; 9 bases line up with TRBD1. Unmatched junction bases numbered 8, after V lost 4 bases and J lost 5 bases. CDR1 and CDR2 from the germline V gene are ENHRY and SYGVKD. The CDR3 loop spans 15 amino acids. The CDR3 DNA reads as TGTGCCATCAGTGGGGAAGGACAGGGGTGGGAGACCCAGTACTTC. Translating it yields CAISGEGQGWETQYF.

V and J are TRBV21-1 and TRBJ1-6; the table's D call TRBD1 went unverified against the DNA. TRBV21-1 is marked as a pseudogene. The CDR3 has 16 amino acids. The CDR3 loop is CASGYRGRRYNSPLHF. The CDR3 DNA sequence: TGTGCCAGCGGATACAGGGGGCGCAGGTATAATTCACCCCTCCACTTT.

This clone was detected only once. V usage is TRBV12-5 and J usage is TRBJ1-1; D unclear. CDR3 size: 15 residues. From germline, CDR1 is LGHNT and CDR2 FRNRAP. With 2 bases removed from V and 2 bases from J, the gap between germline ends came to 12 bases. CDR3 bases: TGTGCTAGTGGTTTGATTCCAGGAATCAACACTGAAGCTTTCTTT. Protein: CASGLIPGINTEAFF.

The gene calls are TRBV28 and TRBJ2-3; 7 bases agree with TRBD2. V gave up 2 bases and J gave up 4 bases; unmatched junction bases: 0. Germline V gene lookup returns CDR1 MDHEN and CDR2 SYDVKM. The CDR3 has 13 residues. The CDR3 bases are TGTGCCAGCAGTTTAGGGGGGGCAGATACGCAGTATTTT. This encodes CASSLGGADTQYF.

This chain uses TRBV11-3 with TRBJ2-7, with TRBD2 matching over 7 bases. CDR1 SGHNT and CDR2 YENEEA come from the germline V gene. Losses at the gene ends were 5 bases for V and 1 base for J; bases not matched to a gene: 11. There are 16 residues in the CDR3. DNA of the CDR3: TGTGCCAGCAGCCGAGCGCTAACGGGAGGTTCCTACGAGCAGTACTTC. Its protein product is CASSRALTGGSYEQYF.

V gene TRBV2 combines with J gene TRBJ1-1; D is possibly TRBD1 (5 bases). The CDR3 loop spans 15 amino acids. From germline, CDR1 is SNHLY and CDR2 FYNNEI. The V end was cut by 8 bases, the J end by 1 base, with 17 bases between. The CDR3 DNA reads as TGTGCCAGCGGGAGGGGTGCAGGAGCGAACACTGAAGCTTTCTTT. Its translation: CASGRGAGANTEAFF.

This clone was counted a few times. The V gene is TRBV6-5, the J gene TRBJ1-1; maybe TRBD1 (5 bases). Per the germline V gene, CDR1 is MNHEY and CDR2 is SVGAGI. This CDR3 contains 14 residues. V was trimmed by 10 bases and J by 4 bases, leaving 19 bases between them. The CDR3 nucleotides are TGTGCCACCTTCCCTCCTGGGGGGGGCACTGAAGCTTTCTTT. This gives the protein CATFPPGGGTEAFF.

The rearrangement joins TRBV11-1 to TRBJ2-1; 9 nucleotides align to TRBD2. This CDR3 spans 14 amino acids. Germline V gene sequence: CDR1 SGHAT, CDR2 FQDESV (reference sequence). The ends lost 6 bases at V and 5 bases at J; junction bases unmatched: 5. This CDR3 reads CASRHLAGHNEQFF. CDR3 bases: TGTGCCAGCAGGCATCTAGCGGGGCACAATGAGCAGTTCTTC.

The gene calls are TRBV2 and TRBJ1-2, with D unclear. V was pared by 2 bases and J by 2 bases, with 9 bases between. The length of the CDR3 is 14 residues. Germline V gives CDR1 SNHLY, CDR2 FYNNEI. The CDR3 DNA reads TGTGCCAGCAGTGAATTGGCGGGAAACTATGGCTACACCTTC. Amino acids: CASSELAGNYGYTF.

CDR3 in amino acids: CASSLYPTATPEAFF. In nucleotides, the CDR3 is TGTGCCAGCAGTTTGTACCCGACTGCCACTCCTGAAGCTTTCTTT. V gene TRBV27 combines with J gene TRBJ1-1; no clear D. This CDR3 is built from 15 residues. V was clipped by 3 bases and J by 6 bases, with 17 bases between them. Germline loops: CDR1 MNHEY, CDR2 SMNVEV (reference sequence).

This clone was seen a single time. The chain employs TRBV11-2 and TRBJ1-6; D not certain. Trimming left V 0 bases short and J 14 bases short, with 14 bases between. Per the germline V gene, CDR1 is SGHAT and CDR2 is FQNNGV. The length of the CDR3 is 14 residues. CDR3 protein: CASSLDRSPMALHF. CDR3 nucleotides: TGTGCCAGCAGCTTAGATCGGAGCCCTATGGCCCTCCACTTT.

This clone was detected once. This chain uses TRBV7-9 with TRBJ2-7; TRBD1 agrees at 8 bases. Germline values: CDR1 SEHNR, CDR2 FQNEAQ (reference sequence). CDR3 size: 15 residues. Unmatched junction bases numbered 13, after V lost 7 bases and J lost 5 bases. CDR3 nucleotides: TGTGCCAGCACCTGGAGGCAGGGGGCCTTCCACGAGCAGTACTTC. This gives the protein CASTWRQGAFHEQYF. The whole variable domain, filled in from reference TRBV7-9 and TRBJ2-7, reads DTGVSQNPRHKITKRGQNVTFRCDPISEHNRLYWYRQTLGQGPEFLTYFQNEAQLEKSRLLSDRFSAERPKGSFSTLEIQRTEQGDSAMYLCASTWRQGAFHEQYFGPGTRLTVT.

The chain employs TRBV6-5 and TRBJ1-2; D gene unclear. The CDR3 is made up of 12 amino acids. V lost 2 bases and J 2 bases, leaving 3 bases between the germline ends. Per the germline V gene, CDR1 is MNHEY and CDR2 is SVGAGI. The CDR3 here is CASSYGNYGYTF. In nucleotides, the CDR3 is TGTGCCAGCAGTTACGGGAACTATGGCTACACCTTC.

The CDR3 loop reads CASSLARASGGTQYF. In DNA form, the CDR3 reads TGTGCCAGCAGCTTAGCGCGGGCTAGCGGGGGAACCCAGTACTTC. The chain combines TRBV7-7 with TRBJ2-5; TRBD2 agrees at 10 bases. J gave up 8 bases and V 0 bases, and 6 bases lay outside the gene matches. Germline V lookup: CDR1 SSHAT, CDR2 FNYEAQ (reference sequence). CDR3 length: 15 amino acids.

The chain has TRBV7-3 and TRBJ1-6; maybe TRBD1 (6 bases). V was clipped by 0 bases and J by 9 bases, with 12 bases between them. Germline V CDR1 and CDR2: SGHTA, FQGTGA. This CDR3 comprises 15 residues. CDR3 in amino acids: CASSLTEQGGSPLHF. The CDR3 DNA reads as TGTGCCAGCAGCTTAACGGAACAGGGCGGTTCACCCCTCCACTTT.

The chain is built from TRBV6-5 and TRBJ1-3; 8 bases are shared with TRBD1. This CDR3 spans 15 amino acids. With V trimmed by 6 bases and J by 4 bases, 8 bases remained unmatched. CDR1 and CDR2 (germline): MNHEY, SVGAGI. In DNA form, the CDR3 reads TGTGCCAGCAGGCCAGGGGGCGCGAGGGGAAACACCATATATTTT. This codes for CASRPGGARGNTIYF.